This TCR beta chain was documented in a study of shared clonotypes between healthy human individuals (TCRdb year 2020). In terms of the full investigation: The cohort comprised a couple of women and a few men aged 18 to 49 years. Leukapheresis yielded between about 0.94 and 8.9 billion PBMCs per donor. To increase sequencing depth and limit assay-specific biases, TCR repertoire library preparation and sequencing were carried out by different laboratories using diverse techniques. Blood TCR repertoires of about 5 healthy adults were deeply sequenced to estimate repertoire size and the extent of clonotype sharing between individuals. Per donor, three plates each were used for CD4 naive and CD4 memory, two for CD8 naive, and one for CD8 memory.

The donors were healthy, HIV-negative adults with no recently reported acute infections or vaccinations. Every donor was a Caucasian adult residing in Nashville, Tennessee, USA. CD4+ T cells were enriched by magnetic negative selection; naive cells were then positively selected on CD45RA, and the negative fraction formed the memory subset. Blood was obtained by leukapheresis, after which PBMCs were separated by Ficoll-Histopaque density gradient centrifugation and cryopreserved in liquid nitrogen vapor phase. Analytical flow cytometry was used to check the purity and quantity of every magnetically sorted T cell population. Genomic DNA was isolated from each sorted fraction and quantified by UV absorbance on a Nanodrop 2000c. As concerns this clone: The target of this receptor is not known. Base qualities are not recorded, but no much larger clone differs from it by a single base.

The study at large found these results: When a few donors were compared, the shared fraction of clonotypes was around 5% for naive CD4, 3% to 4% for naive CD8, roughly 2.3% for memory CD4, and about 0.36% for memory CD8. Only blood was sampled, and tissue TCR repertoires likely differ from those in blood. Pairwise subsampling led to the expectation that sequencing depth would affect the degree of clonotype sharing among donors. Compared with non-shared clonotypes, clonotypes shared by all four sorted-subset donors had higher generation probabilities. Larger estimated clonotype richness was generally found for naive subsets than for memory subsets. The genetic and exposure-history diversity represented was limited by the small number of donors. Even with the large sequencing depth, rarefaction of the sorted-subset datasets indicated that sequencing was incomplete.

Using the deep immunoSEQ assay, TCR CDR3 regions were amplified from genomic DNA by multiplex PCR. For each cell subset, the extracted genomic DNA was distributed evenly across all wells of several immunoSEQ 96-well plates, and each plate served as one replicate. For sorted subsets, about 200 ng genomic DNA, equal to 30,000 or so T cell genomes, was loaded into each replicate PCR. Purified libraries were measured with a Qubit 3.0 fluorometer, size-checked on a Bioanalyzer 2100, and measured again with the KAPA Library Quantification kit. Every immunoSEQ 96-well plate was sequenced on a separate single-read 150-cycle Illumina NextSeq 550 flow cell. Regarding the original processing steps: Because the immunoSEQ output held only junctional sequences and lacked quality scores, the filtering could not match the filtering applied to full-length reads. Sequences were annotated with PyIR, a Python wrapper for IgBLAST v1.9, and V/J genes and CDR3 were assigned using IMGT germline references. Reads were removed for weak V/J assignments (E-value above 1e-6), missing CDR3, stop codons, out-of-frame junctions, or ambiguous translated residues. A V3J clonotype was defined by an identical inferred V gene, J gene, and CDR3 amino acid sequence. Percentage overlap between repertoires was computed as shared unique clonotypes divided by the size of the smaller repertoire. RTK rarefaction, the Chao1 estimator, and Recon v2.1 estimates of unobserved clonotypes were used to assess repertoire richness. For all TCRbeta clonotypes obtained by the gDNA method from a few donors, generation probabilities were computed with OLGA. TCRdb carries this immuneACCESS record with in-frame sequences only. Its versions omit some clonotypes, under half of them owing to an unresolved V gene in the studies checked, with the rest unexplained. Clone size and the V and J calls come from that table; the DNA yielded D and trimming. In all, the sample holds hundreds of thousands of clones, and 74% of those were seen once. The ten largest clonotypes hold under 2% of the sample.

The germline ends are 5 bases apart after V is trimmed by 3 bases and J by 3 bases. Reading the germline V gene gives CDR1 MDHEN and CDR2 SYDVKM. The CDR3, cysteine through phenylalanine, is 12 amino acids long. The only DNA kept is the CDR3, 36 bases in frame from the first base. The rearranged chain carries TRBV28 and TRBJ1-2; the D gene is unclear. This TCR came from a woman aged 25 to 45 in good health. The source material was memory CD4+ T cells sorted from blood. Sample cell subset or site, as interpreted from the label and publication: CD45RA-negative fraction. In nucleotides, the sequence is TGTGCCAGCAGTTTTCGGCACTATGGCTACACCTTC. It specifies CASSFRHYGYTF.